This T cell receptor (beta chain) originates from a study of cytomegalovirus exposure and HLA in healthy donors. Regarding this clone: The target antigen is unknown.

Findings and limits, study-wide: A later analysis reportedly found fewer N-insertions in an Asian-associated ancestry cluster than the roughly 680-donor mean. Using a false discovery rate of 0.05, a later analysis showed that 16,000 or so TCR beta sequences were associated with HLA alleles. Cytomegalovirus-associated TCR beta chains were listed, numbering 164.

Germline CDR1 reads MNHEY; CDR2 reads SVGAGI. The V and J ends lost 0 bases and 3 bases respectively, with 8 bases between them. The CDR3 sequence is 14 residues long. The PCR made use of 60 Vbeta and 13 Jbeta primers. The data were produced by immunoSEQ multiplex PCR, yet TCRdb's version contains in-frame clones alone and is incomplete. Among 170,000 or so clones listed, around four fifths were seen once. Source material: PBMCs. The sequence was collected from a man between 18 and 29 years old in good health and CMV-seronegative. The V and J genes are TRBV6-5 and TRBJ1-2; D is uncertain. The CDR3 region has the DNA TGTGCCAGCAGTTACTCGCCGGAGGACTATGGCTACACCTTC. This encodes CASSYSPEDYGYTF.